This T cell receptor (beta chain) was sequenced in a study of T-cell reconstitution after alpha-beta-depleted transplantation in children. This clonotype was picked up a small number of times. TCRbeta library preparation incorporated unique molecular identifiers. TCRdb analysed the PCR reads with MiXCR anew, one entry per CDR3 protein. The data contain 250,000 to 350,000 distinct CDR3 sequences, over 8% of them singletons. The sample in question was PBMCs from the stem cell graft donor, obtained from the stem cell graft. This TCR was sampled from a human donor who donated a stem cell graft to a child with SCID.

Here the CDR3 reads CSARDKQFEYEQYF. Here the CDR3 DNA reads TGCAGTGCTAGAGATAAACAGTTTGAGTACGAGCAGTACTTC. The chain recombines TRBV20-1 with TRBJ2-7; D gene uncertain. The CDR3 contains 14 residues. Germline CDR1 is DFQATT and CDR2 is SNEGSKA (reference sequence). V dropped 0 bases and J dropped 4 bases, with 13 bases sitting between them.